These 6 T cell receptor beta chains came from one sample sequenced in a study of T cells in Graves' hyperthyroidism and ophthalmopathy. Amplification of TCR beta CDR3 regions used RNA as the template. The HTBI primer set drove a first-round RT-PCR of the TCR CDR3. One entry per CDR3 protein results from TCRdb running MiXCR on the multiplex PCR reads. The repertoire holds a few hundred thousand distinct CDR3 sequences, around 13% seen once, with around 5.3% in the top ten. The sample comprised blood. Receptor source: a woman aged 18-29 years with Graves' hyperthyroidism.

This chain links TRBV25-1 with TRBJ2-4; perhaps TRBD2 as D (6 bases). The CDR3 covers 17 residues. Trimming took off 3 bases at V and 0 bases at J, with 15 bases between the two ends. Germline CDR1 and CDR2: MGHDK and SYGVNS. CDR3 protein: CASSDNLVGGAKNIQYF. The CDR3, as DNA: TGTGCCAGCAGTGATAATTTGGTGGGGGGAGCCAAAAACATTCAGTACTTC. Full variable domain (missing parts from reference TRBV25-1 and TRBJ2-4): EADIYQTPRYLVIGTGKKITLECSQTMGHDKMYWYQQDPGMELHLIHYSYGVNSTEKGDLSSESTVSRIRTEHFPLTLESARPSHTSQYLCASSDNLVGGAKNIQYFGAGTRLSVL.

At least ten counts were recorded for this clonotype. This chain uses TRBV28 with TRBJ2-2, with 7 bases identical to TRBD2. Per the germline V gene, CDR1 is MDHEN and CDR2 is SYDVKM. This CDR3 has 14 amino acids. The ends lost 4 bases at V and 5 bases at J; junction bases unmatched: 4. The CDR3 DNA sequence: TGTGCCAGCAGTTCTAGCGGAGAGACCGGGGAGCTGTTTTTT. This sequence encodes CASSSSGETGELFF.

The chain couples TRBV28 to TRBJ1-5, with TRBD1 matching 9 bases. The V and J ends lost 8 bases and 3 bases, in that order; junction bases with no gene match: 5. Germline V gene lookup returns CDR1 MDHEN and CDR2 SYDVKM. The CDR3 covers 14 residues. CDR3 nucleotides: TGTGCCAGCGGACGGGACAGGGCCAATCAGCCCCAGCATTTT. This encodes CASGRDRANQPQHF.

A few counts support this clonotype. This chain connects TRBV30 to TRBJ2-7; a weak D match, TRBD1 (7 bases). V gave up 3 bases and J gave up 2 bases, with 11 bases separating them. The CDR3 contains 13 residues. CDR1 and CDR2 (germline): GTSNPN, SVGIG (reference sequence). The CDR3, as DNA: TGTGCCTGGAGGCGGGACAGCACCTACGAGCAGTACTTC. As protein: CAWRRDSTYEQYF.

Remarks on this clonotype: At one end the junction does not follow the germline gene, possibly because of a read error. This sequence joins TRBV7-9 and TRBJ1-4; the match to TRBD1 covers 12 bases. Germline assignment: CDR1 SEHNR and CDR2 FQNEAQ (reference sequence). The CDR3 is made up of 19 amino acids. The CDR3 reads CASSLALGTGGRTNEKLFF. CDR3 in DNA: TGTGCCAGCAGCCTAGCCTTGGGGACAGGGGGCCGGACTAATGAAAAACTGTTTTTT.

The rearrangement links TRBV11-1 to TRBJ2-3, with 9 bases lining up with TRBD2. The CDR3 has 13 residues. J lost 9 bases, V lost 2 bases, and 3 bases had no gene match. Germline V CDR1 and CDR2: SGHAT, FQDESV (reference sequence). The CDR3 bases are TGTGCCAGCAGCTTACTTAGCGGGAGAACGCAGTATTTT. Amino acid sequence: CASSLLSGRTQYF.